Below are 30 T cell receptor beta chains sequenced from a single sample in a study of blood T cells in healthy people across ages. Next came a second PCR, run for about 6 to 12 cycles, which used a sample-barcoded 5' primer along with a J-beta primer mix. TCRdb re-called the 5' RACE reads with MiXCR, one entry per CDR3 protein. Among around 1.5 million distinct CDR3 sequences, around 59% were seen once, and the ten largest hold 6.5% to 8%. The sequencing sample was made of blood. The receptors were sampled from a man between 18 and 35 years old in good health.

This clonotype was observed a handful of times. CDR3 nucleotide sequence: TGTGCCAGCAGTGACAGCTTATCTGGGGCCAACGTCCTGACTTTC. Its translation: CASSDSLSGANVLTF. The chain links TRBV25-1 to TRBJ2-6; unclear D gene. Per germline, CDR1 MGHDK and CDR2 SYGVNS. Trimming left V 3 bases short and J 1 base short, with 7 bases between. This CDR3 spans 15 amino acids.

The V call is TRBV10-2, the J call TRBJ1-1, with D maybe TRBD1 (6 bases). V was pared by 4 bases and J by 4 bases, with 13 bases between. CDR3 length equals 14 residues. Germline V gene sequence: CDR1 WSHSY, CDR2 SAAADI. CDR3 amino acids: CASSVDRRSTEAFF. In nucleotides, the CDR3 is TGCGCCAGCAGTGTTGACAGGCGGAGCACTGAAGCTTTCTTT.

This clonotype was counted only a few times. The CDR3 DNA is TGTGCCAGCAGTCCAGTAGGGGCATCCCCCTTTGAGTCTGGGGCCAACGTCCTGACTTTC. This encodes CASSPVGASPFESGANVLTF. This chain joins TRBV6-1 and TRBJ2-6, with a possible D match to TRBD1 (5 bases). Germline CDR1 reads MNHNS; CDR2 reads SASEGT. The CDR3 covers 20 residues. V was clipped by 5 bases and J by 1 base, with 24 bases between them.

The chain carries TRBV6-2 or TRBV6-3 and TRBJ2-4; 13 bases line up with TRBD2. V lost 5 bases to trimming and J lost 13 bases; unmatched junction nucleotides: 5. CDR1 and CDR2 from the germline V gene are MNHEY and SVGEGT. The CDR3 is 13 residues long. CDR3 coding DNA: TGTGCCAGCAGTCGCCGACTAGCGGGGGGCCAGTACTTC. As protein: CASSRRLAGGQYF.

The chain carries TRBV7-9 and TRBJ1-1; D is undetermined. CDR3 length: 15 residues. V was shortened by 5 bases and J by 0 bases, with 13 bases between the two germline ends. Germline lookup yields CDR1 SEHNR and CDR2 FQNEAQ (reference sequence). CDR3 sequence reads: CASSQSRLMNTEAFF. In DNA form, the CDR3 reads TGTGCCAGCAGCCAATCACGGTTGATGAACACTGAAGCTTTCTTT.

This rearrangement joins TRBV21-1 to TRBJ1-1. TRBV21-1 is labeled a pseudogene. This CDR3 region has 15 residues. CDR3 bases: TGTGCCAGCAGCAAAAGTGGATTAACAAACACTGAAGCTTTCTTT. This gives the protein CASSKSGLTNTEAFF.

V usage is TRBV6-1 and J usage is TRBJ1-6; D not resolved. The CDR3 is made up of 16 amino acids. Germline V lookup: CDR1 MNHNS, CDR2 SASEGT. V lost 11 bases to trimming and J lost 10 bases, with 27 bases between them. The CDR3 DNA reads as TGTGCCGCCGGGAGGTACATCGAGGTGGAGATATCACCCCTCCACTTT. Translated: CAAGRYIEVEISPLHF.

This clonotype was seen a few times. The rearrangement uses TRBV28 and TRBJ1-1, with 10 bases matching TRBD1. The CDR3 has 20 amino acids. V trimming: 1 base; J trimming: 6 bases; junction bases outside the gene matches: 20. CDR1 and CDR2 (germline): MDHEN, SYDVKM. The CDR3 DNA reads TGTGCCAGCAGTTTATTGTTATTTGATAGAAGGGACAGGGGAGGGTCTGAAGCTTTCTTT. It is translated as CASSLLLFDRRDRGGSEAFF.

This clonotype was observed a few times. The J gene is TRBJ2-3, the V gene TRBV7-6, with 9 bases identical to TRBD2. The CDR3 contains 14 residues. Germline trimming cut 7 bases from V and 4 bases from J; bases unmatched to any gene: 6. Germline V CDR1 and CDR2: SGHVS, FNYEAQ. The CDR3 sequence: CASTLGGGADTQYF. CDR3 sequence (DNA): TGTGCCAGCACCCTGGGCGGGGGGGCAGATACGCAGTATTTT.

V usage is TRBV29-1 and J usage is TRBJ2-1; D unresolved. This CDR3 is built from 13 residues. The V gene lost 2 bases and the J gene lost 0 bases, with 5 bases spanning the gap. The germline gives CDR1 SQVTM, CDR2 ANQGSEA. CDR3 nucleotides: TGCAGCGTTGAAACAGTCTCCTACAATGAGCAGTTCTTC. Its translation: CSVETVSYNEQFF.

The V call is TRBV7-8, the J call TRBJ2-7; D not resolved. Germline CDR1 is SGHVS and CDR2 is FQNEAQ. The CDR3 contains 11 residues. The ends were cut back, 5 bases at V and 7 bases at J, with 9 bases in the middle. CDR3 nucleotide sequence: TGTGCCAGCAGCCACCCGCCGGAGCAGTACTTC. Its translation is CASSHPPEQYF.

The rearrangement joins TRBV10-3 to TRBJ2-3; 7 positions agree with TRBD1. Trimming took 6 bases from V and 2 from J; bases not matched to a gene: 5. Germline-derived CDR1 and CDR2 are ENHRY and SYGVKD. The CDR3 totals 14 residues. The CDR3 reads CAIRDRNTTDTQYF. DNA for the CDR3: TGTGCCATCAGGGACAGGAACACCACAGATACGCAGTATTTT.

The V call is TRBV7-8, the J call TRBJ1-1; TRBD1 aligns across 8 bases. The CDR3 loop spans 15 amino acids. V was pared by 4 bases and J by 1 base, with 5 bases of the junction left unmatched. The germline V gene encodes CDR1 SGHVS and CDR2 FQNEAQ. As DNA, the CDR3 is TGTGCCAGCAGCTCCCGCAGGGGGCAGAACACTGAAGCTTTCTTT. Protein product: CASSSRRGQNTEAFF.

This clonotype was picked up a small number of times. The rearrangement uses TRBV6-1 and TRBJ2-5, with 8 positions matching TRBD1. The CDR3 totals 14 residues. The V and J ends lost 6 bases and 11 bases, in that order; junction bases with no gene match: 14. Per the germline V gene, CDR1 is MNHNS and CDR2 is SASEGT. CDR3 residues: CASSVNRQGSVQYF. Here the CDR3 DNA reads TGTGCCAGCAGCGTTAATAGACAGGGGTCTGTGCAGTACTTC.

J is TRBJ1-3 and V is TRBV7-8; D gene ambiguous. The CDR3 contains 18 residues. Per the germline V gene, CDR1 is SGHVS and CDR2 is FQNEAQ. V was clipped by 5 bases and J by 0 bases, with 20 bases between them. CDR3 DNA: TGTGCCAGCAGCCGACCTGGAGGCCCCGCGTTCTCTGGAAACACCATATATTTT. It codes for CASSRPGGPAFSGNTIYF.

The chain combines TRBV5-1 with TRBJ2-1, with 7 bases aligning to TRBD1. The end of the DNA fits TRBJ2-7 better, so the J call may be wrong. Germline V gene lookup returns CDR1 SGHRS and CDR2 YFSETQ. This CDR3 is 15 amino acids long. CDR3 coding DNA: TGCGCCAGCAGCTTGGCACAGGGGTTGAAAAGGGAGCAGTACTTC. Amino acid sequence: CASSLAQGLKREQYF.

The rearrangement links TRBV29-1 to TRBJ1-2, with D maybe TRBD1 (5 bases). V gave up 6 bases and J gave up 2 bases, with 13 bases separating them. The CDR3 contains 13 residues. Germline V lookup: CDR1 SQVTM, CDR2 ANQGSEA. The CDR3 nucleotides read TGCAGCGTCCGGGAGGGGAGCAACTATGGCTACACCTTC. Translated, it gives CSVREGSNYGYTF.

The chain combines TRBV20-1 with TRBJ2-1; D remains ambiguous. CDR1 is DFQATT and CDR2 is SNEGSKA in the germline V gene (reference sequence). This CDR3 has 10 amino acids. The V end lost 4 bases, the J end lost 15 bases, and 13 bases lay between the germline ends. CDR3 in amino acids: CSAIARWPFF. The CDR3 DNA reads TGCAGTGCTATCGCCAGGTGGCCGTTCTTC.

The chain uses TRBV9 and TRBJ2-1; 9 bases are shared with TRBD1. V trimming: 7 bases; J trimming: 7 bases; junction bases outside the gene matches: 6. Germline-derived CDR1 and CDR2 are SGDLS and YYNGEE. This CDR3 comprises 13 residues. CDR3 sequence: CASGGQGWNEQFF. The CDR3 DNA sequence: TGTGCCAGCGGGGGACAGGGCTGGAATGAGCAGTTCTTC.

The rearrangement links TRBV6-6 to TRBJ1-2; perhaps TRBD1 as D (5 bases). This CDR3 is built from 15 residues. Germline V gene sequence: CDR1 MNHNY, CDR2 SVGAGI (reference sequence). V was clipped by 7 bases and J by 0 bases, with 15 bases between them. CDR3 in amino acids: CASTLRGSSNYGYTF. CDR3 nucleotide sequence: TGTGCCAGCACCTTACGGGGCAGTTCTAACTATGGCTACACCTTC.

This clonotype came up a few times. CDR3 coding DNA: TGTGCCAGCAGTTTGGGGACAGGGCCTAACTATGGCTACACCTTC. Its protein is CASSLGTGPNYGYTF. The chain recombines TRBV12-3 or TRBV12-4 with TRBJ1-2; 9 bases are shared with TRBD1. The CDR3 is made up of 15 amino acids. Trimming removed 3 bases from V and 0 bases from J; junction bases left unmatched: 2.

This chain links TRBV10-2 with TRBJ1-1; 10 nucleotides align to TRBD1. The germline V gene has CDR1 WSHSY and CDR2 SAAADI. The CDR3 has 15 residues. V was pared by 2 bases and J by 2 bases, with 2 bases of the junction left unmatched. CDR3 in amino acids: CASSERDRGNTEAFF. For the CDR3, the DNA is TGCGCCAGCAGTGAGAGGGACAGGGGAAACACTGAAGCTTTCTTT.

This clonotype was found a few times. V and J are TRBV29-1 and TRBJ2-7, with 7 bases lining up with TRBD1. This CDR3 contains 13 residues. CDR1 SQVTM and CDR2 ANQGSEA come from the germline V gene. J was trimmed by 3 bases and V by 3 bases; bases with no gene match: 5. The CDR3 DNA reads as TGCAGCGTTGAGAGTCGACAGGGCTACGAGCAGTACTTC. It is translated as CSVESRQGYEQYF.

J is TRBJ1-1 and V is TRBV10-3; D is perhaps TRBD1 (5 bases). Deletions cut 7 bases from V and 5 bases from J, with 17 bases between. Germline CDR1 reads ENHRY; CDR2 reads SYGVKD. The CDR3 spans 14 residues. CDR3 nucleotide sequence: TGTGCCATCACCCTTAGACAGAGCGGGACTGAAGCTTTCTTT. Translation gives CAITLRQSGTEAFF.

CDR3 residues: CSVNGDSYEQYF. DNA of the CDR3: TGCAGCGTAAACGGGGACAGCTACGAGCAGTACTTC. J is TRBJ2-7 and V is TRBV29-1; the match to TRBD1 covers 7 bases. The junction had 5 bases not matched to a gene; V was cut back by 6 bases and J by 3 bases. Germline-derived CDR1 and CDR2 are SQVTM and ANQGSEA. CDR3 size: 12 residues.

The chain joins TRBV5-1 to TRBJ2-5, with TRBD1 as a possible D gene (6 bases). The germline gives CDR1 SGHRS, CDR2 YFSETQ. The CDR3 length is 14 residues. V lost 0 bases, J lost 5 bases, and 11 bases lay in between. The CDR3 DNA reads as TGCGCCAGCAGCTTGGCCACAGGGATGGAGACCCAGTACTTC. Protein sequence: CASSLATGMETQYF.

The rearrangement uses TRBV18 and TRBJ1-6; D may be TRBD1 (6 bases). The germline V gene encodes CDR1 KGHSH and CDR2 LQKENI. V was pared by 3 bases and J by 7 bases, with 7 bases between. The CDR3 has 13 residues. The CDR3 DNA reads TGTGCCAGCTCACCTCAGGGGAATTCACCCCTCCACTTT. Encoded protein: CASSPQGNSPLHF. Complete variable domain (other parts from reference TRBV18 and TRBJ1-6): NAGVMQNPRHLVRRRGQEARLRCSPMKGHSHVYWYRQLPEEGLKFMVYLQKENIIDESGMPKERFSAEFPKEGPSILRIQQVVRGDSAAYFCASSPQGNSPLHFGNGTRLTVT.

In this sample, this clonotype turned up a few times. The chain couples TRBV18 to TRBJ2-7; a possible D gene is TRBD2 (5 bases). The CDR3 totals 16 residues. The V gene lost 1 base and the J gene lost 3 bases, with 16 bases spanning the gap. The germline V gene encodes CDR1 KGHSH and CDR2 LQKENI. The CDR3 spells CASSPHAPGEGYEQYF. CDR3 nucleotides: TGTGCCAGCTCACCACACGCTCCCGGGGAAGGCTACGAGCAGTACTTC.

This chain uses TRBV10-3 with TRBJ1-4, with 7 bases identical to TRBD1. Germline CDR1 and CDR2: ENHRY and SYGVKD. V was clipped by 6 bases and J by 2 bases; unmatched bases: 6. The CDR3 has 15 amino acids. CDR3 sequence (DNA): TGTGCCATCAGCGAGCAAGGGGGCACTAATGAAAAACTGTTTTTT. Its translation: CAISEQGGTNEKLFF.

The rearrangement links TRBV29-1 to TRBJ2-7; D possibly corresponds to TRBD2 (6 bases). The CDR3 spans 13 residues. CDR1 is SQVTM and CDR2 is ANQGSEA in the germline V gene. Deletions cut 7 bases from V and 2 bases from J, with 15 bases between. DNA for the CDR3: TGCAGCGCTACAGGCGGGGAAGCCTACGAGCAGTACTTC. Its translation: CSATGGEAYEQYF.